The 19 T cell receptor beta chains below all came from one sample that was sequenced in a study of blood T cell repertoires in COVID-19. This table comes from immunoSEQ multiplex PCR, and its TCRdb copy is limited to in-frame clones, with some not included. The sample has roughly 230,000 clones; 85% are singletons. The sequenced sample was peripheral blood. Every receptor here comes from a man over 45 with COVID-19, enrolled during active disease.

The rearrangement uses TRBV5-4 and TRBJ1-6; D possibly corresponds to TRBD1 (5 bases). V was trimmed by 4 bases and J by 18 bases, leaving 20 bases between them. The CDR3 spans 13 residues. CDR1 is SGHNT and CDR2 is YYREEE in the germline V gene (reference sequence). This chain's CDR3 is CASSPDIGPTSHF. In DNA, the CDR3 is TGTGCCAGCAGCCCGGACATAGGGCCGACTAGCCACTTT. The variable domain in full, completed from reference TRBV5-4 and TRBJ1-6, reads ETGVTQSPTHLIKTRGQQVTLRCSSQSGHNTVSWYQQALGQGPQFIFQYYREEENGRGNFPPRFSGLQFPNYSSELNVNALELDDSALYLCASSPDIGPTSHFGNGTRLTVT.

The genes are TRBV19 and TRBJ1-2; D is possibly TRBD1 (6 bases). The CDR3 runs 15 residues. The V end was cut by 8 bases, the J end by 4 bases, with 20 bases between. Germline V gives CDR1 LNHDA, CDR2 SQIVND (reference sequence). In DNA form, the CDR3 reads TGTGCCAGTCTACCTTTCAGGGGTAGGGGCTATGGCTACACCTTC. Its protein is CASLPFRGRGYGYTF.

The V call is TRBV4-1, the J call TRBJ2-3; 8 bases align to TRBD2. Germline-derived CDR1 and CDR2 are MGHRA and YSYEKL. V was clipped by 8 bases and J by 4 bases; unmatched bases: 11. There are 15 residues in the CDR3. In DNA form, the CDR3 reads TGCGCCAGCTCCCTCGGGGGGGGGCGATCAGATACGCAGTATTTT. Protein sequence: CASSLGGGRSDTQYF.

The rearrangement links TRBV30 to TRBJ2-2, with D possibly TRBD1 on 5 matching bases. From germline, CDR1 is GTSNPN and CDR2 SVGIG (reference sequence). Trimming stripped 0 bases from V and 0 bases from J, with 8 bases between. CDR3 length equals 15 residues. CDR3 nucleotide sequence: TGTGCCTGGAGTGTAGTAGGGGCGAACACCGGGGAGCTGTTTTTT. Encoded protein: CAWSVVGANTGELFF.

This chain connects TRBV24-1 to TRBJ1-2; 10 bases agree with TRBD1. The germline V gene encodes CDR1 KGHDR and CDR2 SFDVKD. The junction had 17 bases not matched to a gene; V was cut back by 4 bases and J by 4 bases. The CDR3 covers 19 residues. CDR3 nucleotides: TGTGCCACCAGTGACTCCTTCGACAGGGGGCGAATGCTGGCCTATGGCTACACCTTC. Protein: CATSDSFDRGRMLAYGYTF.

This clone was picked up one time. The chain recombines TRBV5-1 with TRBJ2-2; weak D call: TRBD2 (6 bases). CDR1 SGHRS and CDR2 YFSETQ come from the germline V gene. This CDR3 has 14 amino acids. The germline V and J ends were trimmed by 0 bases and 7 bases, with 10 bases remaining between them. The CDR3 DNA reads TGCGCCAGCAGCTTGGCCGGAGGGATCGGGGAGCTGTTTTTT. It is translated as CASSLAGGIGELFF. Using reference TRBV5-1 and TRBJ2-2 for the parts outside the CDR3, the full variable domain is KAGVTQTPRYLIKTRGQQVTLSCSPISGHRSVSWYQQTPGQGLQFLFEYFSETQRNKGNFPGRFSGRQFSNSRSEMNVSTLELGDSALYLCASSLAGGIGELFFGEGSRLTVL.

The V gene is TRBV4-1, the J gene TRBJ2-2, with D maybe TRBD2 (5 bases). CDR1 is MGHRA, CDR2 YSYEKL, per germline. V shed 5 bases and J shed 0 bases, with 13 bases lying between them. This CDR3 has 16 amino acids. The CDR3 DNA is TGCGCCAGCAGCTGGGGTACGGGAACGAACACCGGGGAGCTGTTTTTT. This encodes CASSWGTGTNTGELFF.

The rearrangement uses TRBV28 and TRBJ1-1; possibly TRBD1 for D (6 bases). The CDR3 contains 16 residues. Germline-derived CDR1 and CDR2 are MDHEN and SYDVKM. V lost 7 bases, J lost 1 base, and 19 bases lay in between. Here the CDR3 DNA reads TGTGCCAGCATCATCCCCGCGGGGGCTGGGAACACTGAAGCTTTCTTT. It translates to CASIIPAGAGNTEAFF.

This clone came up a few times. Mismatch with germline at one junction end may stem from a read error. This chain connects TRBV6-5 to TRBJ2-2, with D possibly TRBD2 on 6 matching bases. The CDR3 contains 15 residues. The V gene's germline CDR1 is MNHEY and CDR2 SVGAGI. DNA of the CDR3: TGTGCCACCAGTTCCTCCGGGAGAAACACCGGGGAGCTGTTTTTT. It yields the protein CATSSSGRNTGELFF.

The V gene is TRBV28, the J gene TRBJ2-1, with 9 positions matching TRBD1. Trimming took 4 bases from V and 6 from J; bases not matched to a gene: 10. Germline V gives CDR1 MDHEN, CDR2 SYDVKM. The CDR3 consists of 16 residues. CDR3 in amino acids: CASSYRTGAPGNEQFF. Written as DNA, the CDR3 is TGTGCCAGCAGTTACCGGACAGGGGCCCCTGGCAATGAGCAGTTCTTC.

The chain links TRBV19 to TRBJ2-2, with 8 bases lining up with TRBD1. CDR3 size: 16 residues. V lost 6 bases to trimming and J lost 1 base; unmatched junction nucleotides: 7. Germline loops: CDR1 LNHDA, CDR2 SQIVND (reference sequence). The CDR3 sequence: CASSPPGQGNTGELFF. The CDR3 region has the DNA TGTGCCAGTAGCCCCCCCGGACAGGGGAACACCGGGGAGCTGTTTTTT.

The chain combines TRBV19 with TRBJ2-5; 10 positions agree with TRBD1. Germline CDR1 and CDR2: LNHDA and SQIVND (reference sequence). Trimming cost V 5 bases and J 5 bases; bases outside gene matches: 8. The CDR3 is 15 amino acids. CDR3 nucleotide sequence: TGTGCCAGTAGTCGACAGGGGGCGGAATTGGAGACCCAGTACTTC. It translates to CASSRQGAELETQYF.

The genes are TRBV28 and TRBJ1-5, with 8 positions matching TRBD1. The germline gives CDR1 MDHEN, CDR2 SYDVKM. This CDR3 spans 15 amino acids. The V gene end was trimmed by 7 bases and the J gene end by 5 bases; junction bases not matched to a gene: 10. The CDR3 loop is CASTRGSRGHQPQHF. As DNA, the CDR3 is TGTGCCAGCACCCGAGGTAGCAGGGGGCATCAGCCCCAGCATTTT.

The chain uses TRBV23-1 and TRBJ1-4; no clear D gene. TRBV23-1 counts as an open reading frame of uncertain function. The CDR3 has 12 residues. V was clipped by 4 bases and J by 8 bases, with 8 bases between them. In nucleotides, the CDR3 is TGCGCCAGCAGTCGTCTACGCGAAAAACTGTTTTTT. Its protein is CASSRLREKLFF.

The chain couples TRBV7-2 to TRBJ2-7, with 7 bases matching TRBD2. This CDR3 is built from 15 residues. Per the germline V gene, CDR1 is SGHTA and CDR2 is FQGNSA. V was clipped by 3 bases and J by 7 bases; unmatched bases: 12. CDR3 residues: CASSFGRAGVKEQYF. CDR3 DNA sequence: TGTGCCAGCAGCTTCGGTAGGGCGGGGGTGAAGGAGCAGTACTTC. The whole variable domain, remainder taken from reference TRBV7-2 and TRBJ2-7, is GAGVSQSPSNKVTEKGKDVELRCDPISGHTALYWYRQSLGQGLEFLIYFQGNSAPDKSGLPSDRFSAERTGGSVSTLTIQRTQQEDSAVYLCASSFGRAGVKEQYFGPGTRLTVT.

The CDR3 nucleotides are TGTGCCAGCAGCCCCTACGGGGGGGACCCTTTAGTC. It codes for CASSPYGGDPLV. The rearrangement joins TRBV5-5 to TRBJ2-7; 8 bases fit TRBD2. The germline V gene has CDR1 SGHKS and CDR2 YYEKEE (reference sequence). The CDR3 has 12 residues.

This CDR3 reads CASEGHRGDQPQHF. DNA for the CDR3: TGTGCCAGCGAAGGACACAGGGGGGATCAGCCCCAGCATTTT. The V and J genes are TRBV6-5 and TRBJ1-5, with TRBD1 identical over 8 bases. The CDR3 contains 14 residues. Trimming cost V 8 bases and J 5 bases; bases outside gene matches: 8. Germline V CDR1 and CDR2: MNHEY, SVGAGI.

The chain uses TRBV7-9 and TRBJ2-7; the D gene is possibly TRBD1 (5 bases). V was pared by 4 bases and J by 7 bases, with 20 bases between. The germline gives CDR1 SEHNR, CDR2 FQNEAQ (reference sequence). This CDR3 has 15 residues. CDR3 sequence: CASSSDKRPSGEQYF. CDR3 in DNA: TGTGCCAGCAGCTCGGACAAAAGACCCTCTGGGGAGCAGTACTTC.

The rearrangement joins TRBV7-2 to TRBJ2-5, with D perhaps TRBD2 (5 bases). The CDR3 has 14 residues. V lost 4 bases to trimming and J lost 5 bases, with 14 bases between them. Per the germline V gene, CDR1 is SGHTA and CDR2 is FQGNSA. The CDR3, as DNA: TGTGCCAGCAGCTCACGTAGAGGGTGGGAGACCCAGTACTTC. As protein: CASSSRRGWETQYF.